This is a list of T cell receptor beta chains from one sample in a study of control samples from healthy donors and cancer patients. Profiling relied on immunoSEQ multiplex PCR, and the TCRdb table lists in-frame clones only, not all of them. The sample carries about 110,000 clones, 85% to 90% recorded once. The sequencing sample was made of PBMCs. These receptors came from a woman aged 55-70 years with lung cancer. CDR3s include the opening cysteine and the closing phenylalanine or tryptophan. D genes are given only for firm matches. Expanded clones are given a class, and other clones once, few, many or no size at all.

>once|TRBD1|TRBV27|TRBJ1-3
CASRTGAGNTIYF
TGTGCCAGCCGTACAGGGGCAGGAAACACCATATATTTT
>once|TRBD1|TRBV5-1|TRBJ1-4
CASSWDRGVSEKLFF
TGCGCCAGCAGCTGGGACAGGGGGGTTTCTGAAAAACTGTTTTTT
>NA|NA|TRBV29-1|TRBJ2-2
CSVGDRELFF
TGCAGCGTCGGGGACCGGGAGCTGTTTTTT
>NA|TRBD2|TRBV20-1|TRBJ2-1
CSASSSGSSYNEQFF
TGCAGTGCTAGTTCTAGCGGGAGCTCCTACAATGAGCAGTTCTTC
>few|TRBD2|TRBV18|TRBJ2-1
CASSPLLAGGSYNEQFF
TGTGCCAGCTCACCATTACTAGCGGGGGGATCCTACAATGAGCAGTTCTTC
>NA|NA|TRBV7-8|TRBJ1-1
CASSQNRLGTSLGGMNTEAFF
TGTGCCAGCAGCCAAAACCGGTTGGGCACCTCCCTGGGCGGTATGAACACTGAAGCTTTCTTT
>NA|NA|TRBV6-5|TRBJ1-5
CASSYAQTVQPQHF
TGTGCCAGCAGTTATGCGCAGACGGTACAGCCCCAGCATTTT
>NA|TRBD1|TRBV4-3|TRBJ1-6
CASSQDQGQGGPPLHF
TGCGCCAGCAGCCAAGATCAAGGTCAGGGGGGGCCACCCCTCCACTTT
>NA|NA|TRBV2|TRBJ2-5
CASRALGLPQETQYF
TGTGCCAGCAGGGCCCTCGGACTTCCTCAAGAGACCCAGTACTTC
>NA|NA|TRBV9|TRBJ2-3
CASSATGTSTDTQYF
TGTGCCAGCAGCGCGACCGGGACTAGCACAGATACGCAGTATTTT
>NA|NA|TRBV30|TRBJ2-5
CAWSVGETQYF
TGTGCCTGGAGTGTCGGAGAGACCCAGTACTTC
>NA|NA|TRBV12-3/TRBV12-4|TRBJ1-5
CASAGSGNQPQHF
TGTGCCAGTGCCGGATCTGGGAATCAGCCCCAGCATTTT
>NA|NA|TRBV7-2|TRBJ2-3
CASSLVGAGTPPDTQYF
TGTGCCAGCAGCTTAGTCGGGGCAGGGACACCACCAGATACGCAGTATTTT
>NA|TRBD1|TRBV6-5|TRBJ1-2
CASRPDRDYGYTF
TGTGCCAGCAGACCGGACAGGGATTATGGCTACACCTTC
>NA|NA|TRBV13|TRBJ1-1
CASSLVRGTEAFF
TGTGCCAGCAGCTTAGTACGGGGAACTGAAGCTTTCTTT
>NA|NA|TRBV6-2/TRBV6-3|TRBJ2-5
CASTPRRRGTQYF
TGTGCCAGCACCCCCCGCAGGCGGGGGACCCAGTACTTC
>NA|NA|TRBV5-1|TRBJ1-4
CASSSDRVVGEKLFF
TGCGCCAGCAGCAGTGACCGCGTGGTCGGGGAAAAACTGTTTTTT
>NA|TRBD2|TRBV6-5|TRBJ2-7
CASLRTSSPYEQYF
TGTGCCAGCCTTCGGACTAGCTCGCCCTACGAGCAGTACTTC
>NA|TRBD1|TRBV4-3|TRBJ1-6
CASSQSGTGFSPLHF
TGCGCCAGCAGCCAAAGCGGGACAGGGTTCTCACCCCTCCACTTT
>NA|TRBD1|TRBV2|TRBJ2-5
CAIRQGSQETQYF
TGTGCCATCAGACAGGGGTCCCAAGAGACCCAGTACTTC
>NA|TRBD1|TRBV5-1|TRBJ2-1
CASSLGQGEYNEQFF
TGCGCCAGCAGCCTAGGACAGGGGGAATACAATGAGCAGTTCTTC
>NA|TRBD1|TRBV4-3|TRBJ1-2
CASSQEGWDRDWYGYTF
TGCGCCAGCAGCCAAGAAGGATGGGACAGGGATTGGTATGGCTACACCTTC
>NA|NA|TRBV6-2/TRBV6-3|TRBJ1-2
CASSQRLPRGYTF
TGTGCCAGCAGCCAAAGACTCCCTCGGGGCTACACCTTC
>NA|NA|TRBV4-2|TRBJ2-7
CASSRDISSYEQYF
TGTGCCAGCAGCCGGGACATTAGCTCCTACGAGCAGTACTTC
>NA|NA|TRBV7-6|TRBJ1-3
CASSLSPGTRSGNTIYF
TGTGCCAGCAGCTTATCACCGGGAACTCGCTCTGGAAACACCATATATTTT
>NA|NA|TRBV6-4|TRBJ1-2
CASSDSGGGNYGYTF
TGTGCCAGCAGTGACTCCGGAGGTGGAAACTATGGCTACACCTTC
>NA|NA|TRBV29-1|TRBJ1-1
CSVRTVNTEAFF
TGCAGCGTTCGGACGGTGAACACTGAAGCTTTCTTT
>NA|TRBD1|TRBV19|TRBJ1-2
CASSFLDRDSRGYTF
TGTGCCAGTAGTTTTTTGGACAGGGATTCTCGGGGCTACACCTTC
>NA|NA|TRBV20-1|TRBJ1-1
CSASYRQNTEAFF
TGCAGTGCTAGTTACAGGCAGAACACTGAAGCTTTCTTT
>NA|NA|TRBV7-2|TRBJ2-1
CASSSGTYNEQFF
TGTGCCAGCAGCTCGGGTACCTACAATGAGCAGTTCTTC
>NA|TRBD1|TRBV9|TRBJ1-2
CASSPRDRGIAFYGYTF
TGTGCCAGCAGCCCCCGGGACAGGGGCATTGCGTTCTATGGCTACACCTTC
>NA|TRBD1|TRBV27|TRBJ1-4
CASSLQGDEKLFF
TGTGCCAGCAGTTTACAGGGGGATGAAAAACTGTTTTTT
>NA|NA|TRBV2|TRBJ1-1
CASSDQAYTEAFF
TGTGCCAGCAGTGACCAGGCCTACACTGAAGCTTTCTTT
>once|NA|TRBV18|TRBJ1-3
CASSRDSSSGNTIYF
TGTGCCAGCTCACGAGACTCGAGCTCTGGAAACACCATATATTTT
>NA|TRBD1|TRBV12-3/TRBV12-4|TRBJ1-1
CASTQGGYTEAFF
TGTGCCAGCACACAGGGGGGGTACACTGAAGCTTTCTTT
>NA|NA|TRBV19|TRBJ1-2
CASSIVNRAPWNYGYTF
TGTGCCAGTAGTATAGTCAACAGGGCGCCTTGGAACTATGGCTACACCTTC
>NA|TRBD1|TRBV5-1|TRBJ2-2
CASSPNRGQGGELFF
TGCGCCAGCAGCCCCAACAGGGGGCAGGGCGGGGAGCTGTTTTTT
>NA|TRBD2|TRBV11-2|TRBJ2-7
CASSPLSRGGSYEQYF
TGTGCCAGCAGCCCGTTGTCGCGGGGGGGGTCCTACGAGCAGTACTTC
>NA|TRBD2|TRBV30|TRBJ2-1
CAWSRRGLAGGGEQFF
TGTGCCTGGAGTAGGAGGGGACTAGCGGGAGGAGGAGAGCAGTTCTTC
>NA|NA|TRBV7-7|TRBJ1-1
CASSPTGVGEAFF
TGTGCTAGCAGCCCCACAGGAGTCGGTGAAGCTTTCTTT
>few|NA|TRBV6-5|TRBJ1-5
CASRGGNQPQHF
TGTGCCAGCAGGGGAGGCAATCAGCCCCAGCATTTT
>few|TRBD2|TRBV7-9|TRBJ2-2
CASSLGPSGGQHGELFF
TGTGCCAGCAGCTTAGGCCCTAGCGGGGGACAGCACGGGGAGCTGTTTTTT
>NA|NA|TRBV18|TRBJ1-2
CASSQGETNYGYTF
TGTGCCAGCTCACAGGGGGAGACTAACTATGGCTACACCTTC
>NA|TRBD1|TRBV5-1|TRBJ1-2
CASSFTGTGSYGYTF
TGCGCCAGCAGCTTTACCGGGACAGGGAGCTATGGCTACACCTTC
>NA|TRBD1|TRBV24-1|TRBJ1-1
CATRTGEYTEAFF
TGTGCCACCCGGACAGGGGAGTACACTGAAGCTTTCTTT